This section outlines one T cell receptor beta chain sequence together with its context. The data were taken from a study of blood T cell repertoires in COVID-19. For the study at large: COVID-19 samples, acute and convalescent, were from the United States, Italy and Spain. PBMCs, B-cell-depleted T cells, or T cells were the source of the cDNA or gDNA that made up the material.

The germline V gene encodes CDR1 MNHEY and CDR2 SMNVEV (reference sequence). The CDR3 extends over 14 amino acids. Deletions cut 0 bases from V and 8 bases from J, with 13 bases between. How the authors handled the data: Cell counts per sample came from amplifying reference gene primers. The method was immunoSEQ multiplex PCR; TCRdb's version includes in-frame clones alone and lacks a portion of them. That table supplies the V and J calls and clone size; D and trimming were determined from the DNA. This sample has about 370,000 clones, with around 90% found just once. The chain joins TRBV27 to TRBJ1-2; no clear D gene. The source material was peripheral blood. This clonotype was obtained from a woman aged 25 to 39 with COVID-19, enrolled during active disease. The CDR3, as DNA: TGTGCCAGCAGTTTATCTGCGGGGTTTCAAGGCTACACCTTC. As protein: CASSLSAGFQGYTF.